The 13 T cell receptor beta chains below were found in one sample sequenced in a study of a mutant IDH1 vaccine in newly diagnosed glioma (dated by TCRdb to about 2021). What this sample's time point label stands for: week 35, safety follow-up. A 20-mer mutant IDH1 peptide at 300 micrograms in Montanide made up each vaccine dose, which was injected subcutaneously together with topical imiquimod. The receptor library was made with the immunoSEQ multiplex PCR assay. TCRdb holds this immuneACCESS table with in-frame rearrangements only. Some clones are missing; in checked studies, unresolved V genes explain under half, and the rest has no known cause. Across this sample there are 50,000 to 70,000 clones, with roughly 68% seen only once. The ten largest account for 4.7% of the sample. The antigens for these receptors are not known. The material sequenced was PBMCs, taken from a glioma patient whose treatment included an IDH1 peptide vaccine. The receptors stem from a middle-aged man with glioma.

The J gene is TRBJ1-3, the V gene TRBV10-3; D possibly corresponds to TRBD1 (6 bases). CDR1 is ENHRY, CDR2 SYGVKD, per germline. The V end was cut by 2 bases, the J end by 4 bases, with 9 bases between. The CDR3 covers 14 residues. CDR3 DNA: TGTGCCATCAGTGAGGCGGACAGCGGAAACACCATATATTTT. It is translated as CAISEADSGNTIYF.

The chain links TRBV30 to TRBJ1-4; weak D call: TRBD1 (6 bases). The germline V and J ends were trimmed by 2 bases and 3 bases, with 13 bases remaining between them. Germline V gives CDR1 GTSNPN, CDR2 SVGIG (reference sequence). The CDR3 is made up of 15 amino acids. CDR3 loop: CAWSTFGQPNEKLFF. In DNA, the CDR3 is TGTGCCTGGAGTACGTTTGGACAGCCTAATGAAAAACTGTTTTTT. Full variable domain (rest looked up from reference TRBV30 and TRBJ1-4): SQTIHQWPATLVQPVGSPLSLECTVEGTSNPNLYWYRQAAGRGLQLLFYSVGIGQISSEVPQNLSASRPQDRQFILSSKKLLLSDSGFYLCAWSTFGQPNEKLFFGSGTQLSVL.

V usage is TRBV5-1 and J usage is TRBJ2-6; TRBD2 agrees at 8 bases. This CDR3 region has 16 residues. V shed 0 bases, J shed 2 bases, and the junction held 1 base outside the gene matches. Germline V gene sequence: CDR1 SGHRS, CDR2 YFSETQ. The CDR3 DNA reads TGCGCCAGCAGCTTGGCAGCGGGGGCTGGGGCCAACGTCCTGACTTTC. This gives the protein CASSLAAGAGANVLTF.

The rearrangement links TRBV5-1 to TRBJ2-3; D unresolved. From germline, CDR1 is SGHRS and CDR2 YFSETQ. The CDR3 has 15 residues. Trimming took 0 bases from V and 1 from J, leaving 9 bases between them. CDR3 DNA sequence: TGCGCCAGCAGCTTGGGTGATCACCGCACAGATACGCAGTATTTT. Protein sequence: CASSLGDHRTDTQYF.

The genes are TRBV4-1 and TRBJ2-7; D might be TRBD1 or TRBD2, each matching 6 bases. Deletions cut 3 bases from V and 0 bases from J, with 9 bases between. Germline V gene sequence: CDR1 MGHRA, CDR2 YSYEKL. This CDR3 has 14 amino acids. The DNA of the CDR3 is TGCGCCAGCAGCCAGGGGGGCAGCTCCTACGAGCAGTACTTC. Its protein is CASSQGGSSYEQYF.

In this sample, this clone turned up many times. The V and J genes are TRBV5-1 and TRBJ2-2, with D tentatively TRBD2 (6 bases). CDR1 SGHRS and CDR2 YFSETQ come from the germline V gene. The CDR3 runs to 14 residues. V was trimmed by 4 bases and J by 5 bases, leaving 12 bases between them. The CDR3 DNA reads TGCGCCAGCAGCCCCGCCCTAGCGACCGGGGAGCTGTTTTTT. This translates into CASSPALATGELFF.

V gene TRBV6-1 combines with J gene TRBJ1-5; 8 bases line up with TRBD1. Germline lookup yields CDR1 MNHNS and CDR2 SASEGT. The CDR3 runs to 15 residues. The ends lost 6 bases at V and 4 bases at J; junction bases unmatched: 8. CDR3 nucleotide sequence: TGTGCCAGCAGGGAGGGACAGGCTGGAAATCAGCCCCAGCATTTT. It specifies CASREGQAGNQPQHF.

J is TRBJ1-2 and V is TRBV5-1, with D maybe TRBD1 (6 bases). The germline V gene has CDR1 SGHRS and CDR2 YFSETQ. The CDR3 runs 13 residues. Between the trimmed V and J ends, which lost 5 bases and 3 bases, there was a span of 11 bases. CDR3 loop: CASSQTGDYGYTF. Written as DNA, the CDR3 is TGCGCCAGCAGTCAGACAGGCGACTATGGCTACACCTTC.

The genes are TRBV7-9 and TRBJ2-3, with TRBD2 as a possible D gene (6 bases). The V end lost 4 bases, the J end lost 2 bases, and 16 bases lay between the germline ends. The CDR3 has 16 residues. CDR1 is SEHNR, CDR2 FQNEAQ, per germline (reference sequence). The CDR3 reads CASSSSGGGVTDTQYF. The CDR3 DNA reads TGTGCCAGCAGCTCTTCGGGCGGCGGGGTCACAGATACGCAGTATTTT.

The CDR3 spells CASGERTNTEAFF. CDR3 sequence (DNA): TGTGCCAGCGGGGAGCGGACGAACACTGAAGCTTTCTTT. V usage is TRBV2 and J usage is TRBJ1-1; no clear D gene. The CDR3 spans 13 residues. V lost 8 bases, J lost 1 base, and 11 bases lay in between. Germline CDR1 and CDR2: SNHLY and FYNNEI. Supplemented by reference TRBV2 and TRBJ1-1, the full variable domain reads EPEVTQTPSHQVTQMGQEVILRCVPISNHLYFYWYRQILGQKVEFLVSFYNNEISEKSEIFDDQFSVERPDGSNFTLKIRSTKLEDSAMYFCASGERTNTEAFFGQGTRLTVV.

The V and J genes are TRBV5-4 and TRBJ1-4, with 7 bases lining up with TRBD1. Germline loops: CDR1 SGHNT, CDR2 YYREEE (reference sequence). J gave up 2 bases and V 0 bases, and 4 bases lay outside the gene matches. The CDR3 consists of 16 residues. The CDR3 DNA reads as TGTGCCAGCAGCTTGGGAGGGGGCGCGACTAATGAAAAACTGTTTTTT. It yields the protein CASSLGGGATNEKLFF.

The rearrangement links TRBV6-5 to TRBJ2-1; TRBD1 aligns across 12 bases. The trim removed 8 bases at V and 10 bases at J, leaving 9 bases unmatched. CDR1 and CDR2 from the germline V gene are MNHEY and SVGAGI. There are 14 residues in the CDR3. Written as DNA, the CDR3 is TGTGCCAGCCACCCGGGACAGGGGGCACGAGAGCAGTTCTTC. It encodes CASHPGQGAREQFF.

V usage is TRBV19 and J usage is TRBJ1-3; D gene unclear. CDR1 and CDR2 (germline): LNHDA, SQIVND (reference sequence). The CDR3 covers 16 residues. Trimming took off 1 base at V and 0 bases at J, with 10 bases between the two ends. As DNA, the CDR3 is TGTGCCAGTAGTATAGGTGCCGAAGTCTCTGGAAACACCATATATTTT. This translates into CASSIGAEVSGNTIYF.